This T cell receptor (beta chain) was obtained from a study of blood T cell repertoires in COVID-19. At the level of the study: Collection of acute and convalescent COVID-19 samples took place in the United States, Italy and Spain. PBMCs, B-cell-depleted T cells, or T cells were the source of the cDNA or gDNA that made up the material.

In the study's own analysis: Reference gene primer amplification in the assay estimated nucleated cell counts. Generated by immunoSEQ multiplex PCR, the TCRdb table keeps only in-frame clones and is missing some. V, J and clone size are those of that table, while D and trimming were read from the DNA. Found here are around 300,000 clones, around 86% of them singletons; the top ten hold roughly 14%. There are 16 residues in the CDR3. V was pared by 4 bases and J by 7 bases, with 20 bases between. Germline V CDR1 and CDR2: MNHNS, SASEGT. This clonotype was sampled from a human donor in a cohort sampled during active COVID-19. The genes are TRBV6-1 and TRBJ2-1, with D tentatively TRBD2 (5 bases). What was sequenced was peripheral blood. CDR3 in DNA: TGTGCCAGCAGTGCTTCCTCGGGGAGCAGATCGAATGAGCAGTTCTTC. Translation: CASSASSGSRSNEQFF.